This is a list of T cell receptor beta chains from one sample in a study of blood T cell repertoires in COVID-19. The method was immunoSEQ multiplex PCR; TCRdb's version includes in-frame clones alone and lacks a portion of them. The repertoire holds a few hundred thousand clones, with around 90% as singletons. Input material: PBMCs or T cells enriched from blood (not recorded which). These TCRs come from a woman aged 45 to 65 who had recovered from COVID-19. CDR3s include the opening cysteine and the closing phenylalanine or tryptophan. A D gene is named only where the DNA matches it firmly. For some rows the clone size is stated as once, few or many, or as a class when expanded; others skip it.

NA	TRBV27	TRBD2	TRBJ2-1	TGTGCCAGCAGCCCTAGCGGTTCGGGCACCACCAATGAGCAGTTCTTC	CASSPSGSGTTNEQFF
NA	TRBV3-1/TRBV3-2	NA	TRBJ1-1	TGTGCCAGCAGCCAAGATCGAAGACTCTTGAACACTGAAGCTTTCTTT	CASSQDRRLLNTEAFF
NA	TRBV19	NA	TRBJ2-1	TGTGCCAGTAGTAACGGACTATTATACAATGAGCAGTTCTTC	CASSNGLLYNEQFF
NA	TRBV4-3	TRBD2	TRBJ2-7	TGCGCCAGCAGCCGAGTACCGGGAGGGCCCTACGAGCAGTACTTC	CASSRVPGGPYEQYF
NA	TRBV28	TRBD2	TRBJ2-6	TGTGCCAGCAGCCCCTGGACTAGCGGGAGAGTAACCGGGGCCAACGTCCTGACTTTC	CASSPWTSGRVTGANVLTF
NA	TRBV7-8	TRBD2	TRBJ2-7	TGTGCCAGCAGCTTAACCGGGAGGGCCTACGAGCAGTACTTC	CASSLTGRAYEQYF
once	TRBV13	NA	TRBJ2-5	TGTGCCAGCAGCTTGAGAAAAGAGACCCAGTACTTC	CASSLRKETQYF
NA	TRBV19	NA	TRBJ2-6	TGTGCCAGTAGTATTAGACCCCAGGACTCTGGGGCCAACGTCCTGACTTTC	CASSIRPQDSGANVLTF
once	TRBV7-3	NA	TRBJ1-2	TGTGCCAGCAGCCTTGGAGGAGCCGGCTATGGCTACACCTTC	CASSLGGAGYGYTF
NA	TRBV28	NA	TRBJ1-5	TGTGCCAGCAGTCAAAATCCCCGGCAGCCCCAGCATTTT	CASSQNPRQPQHF
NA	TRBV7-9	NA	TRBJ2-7	TGTGCCAGCAGCTTAGCGGGAGAGTCCTACGAGCAGTACTTC	CASSLAGESYEQYF
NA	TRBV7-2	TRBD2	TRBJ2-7	TGTGCCAGCAGCCCTAAACCGGGACTAGCTTTTGAGCAGTACTTC	CASSPKPGLAFEQYF
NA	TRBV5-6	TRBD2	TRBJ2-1	TGTGCCAGCAGGCTACCGGGACTAGCGAGTTATGAGCAGTTCTTC	CASRLPGLASYEQFF
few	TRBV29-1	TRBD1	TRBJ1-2	TGCAGCGTTGGGGACAGGGGGGTCTATGGCTACACCTTC	CSVGDRGVYGYTF
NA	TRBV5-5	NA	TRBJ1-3	TGTGCCAGCAGGGCATATCCGGGGGGACACTCTGGAAACACCATATATTTT	CASRAYPGGHSGNTIYF
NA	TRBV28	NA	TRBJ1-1	TGTGCCAGCAGTCCTAGACCCCCTTTGAACACTGAAGCTTTCTTT	CASSPRPPLNTEAFF
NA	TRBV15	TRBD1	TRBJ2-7	TGTGCCACCAGCAGCACTTACTCGGACAGGGATTCCTACGAGCAGTACTTC	CATSSTYSDRDSYEQYF
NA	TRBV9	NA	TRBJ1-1	TGTGCCAGCGGGAGCCCGGAACTGAACACTGAAGCTTTCTTT	CASGSPELNTEAFF
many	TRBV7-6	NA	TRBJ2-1	TGTGCCAGCAGCTTAGAGGGGCAATTGGATGAGCAGTTCTTC	CASSLEGQLDEQFF
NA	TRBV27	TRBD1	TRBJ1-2	TGTGCCAGCAGTCCGGGGACAGGGCCCAGATATGGCTACACCTTC	CASSPGTGPRYGYTF
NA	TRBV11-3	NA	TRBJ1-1	TGTGCCAGCAGCTTAGGAGAGGGTCGGGCTGAAGCTTTCTTT	CASSLGEGRAEAFF
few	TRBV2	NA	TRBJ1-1	TGTGCCAGCAGTGCTCAACAGAACACTGAAGCTTTCTTT	CASSAQQNTEAFF
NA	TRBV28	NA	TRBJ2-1	TGTGCCAGCACTTCCCTTGCGGGATACAATGAGCAGTTCTTC	CASTSLAGYNEQFF
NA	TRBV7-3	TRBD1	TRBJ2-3	TGTGCCAGCAGCTTCGATCAGGGGGAGACAGATACGCAGTATTTT	CASSFDQGETDTQYF
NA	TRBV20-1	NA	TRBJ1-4	TGCAGTGCCCGGACAGCCGAAAAACTGTTTTTT	CSARTAEKLFF
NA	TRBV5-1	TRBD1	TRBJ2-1	TGCGCCAGCAGCTTGCCACAGGGGATCTCCTACAATGAGCAGTTCTTC	CASSLPQGISYNEQFF
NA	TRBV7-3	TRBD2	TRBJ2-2	TGTGCCAGCAGCTTAATGCCCGGCTCTAGCGGAGACACCGGGGAGCTGTTTTTT	CASSLMPGSSGDTGELFF
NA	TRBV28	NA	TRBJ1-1	TGTGCCAGCAGGGTGGGGGGGCAATCTGAAGCTTTCTTT	CASRVGGQSEAFF
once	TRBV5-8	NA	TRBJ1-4	TGTGCCAGCAGCCGTCGGGACACCGTTGAAAAACTGTTTTTT	CASSRRDTVEKLFF
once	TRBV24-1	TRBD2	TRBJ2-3	TGTGCCACCAGTGAGTTGGGACTAGCGGATAGCACAGATACGCAGTATTTT	CATSELGLADSTDTQYF
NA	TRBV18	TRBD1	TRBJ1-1	TGTGCCAGCTCACCATTGGGACAGGGCATGAACACTGAAGCTTTCTTT	CASSPLGQGMNTEAFF
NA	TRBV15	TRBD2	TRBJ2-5	TGTGCCACCAGCAGGACTGGGACTAGCGAGACCCAGTACTTC	CATSRTGTSETQYF
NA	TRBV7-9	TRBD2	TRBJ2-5	TGTGCCAGCAGCTCGGGACTAGCGGGAGGGCCTGGGTTCGAGACCCAGTACTTC	CASSSGLAGGPGFETQYF
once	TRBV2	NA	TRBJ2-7	TGTGCCAGCAGCCGTGGGGGGTACGAGCAGTACTTC	CASSRGGYEQYF
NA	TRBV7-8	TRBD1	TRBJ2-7	TGTGCCAGCAGCTCTCGGACAGGGAAGTACGAGCAGTACTTC	CASSSRTGKYEQYF
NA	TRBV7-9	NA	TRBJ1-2	TGTGCCAGCAGCACACGCCCAGGGAGGGAGGCTGGCTACACCTTC	CASSTRPGREAGYTF
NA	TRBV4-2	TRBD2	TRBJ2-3	TGTGCCAGCAGCCAGGATCCTAGCGGGAGGGCCACAGATACGCAGTATTTT	CASSQDPSGRATDTQYF
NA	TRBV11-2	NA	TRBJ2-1	TGTGCCAGCAGCTCCAGAGCGGGCCTCTCCTACAATGAGCAGTTCTTC	CASSSRAGLSYNEQFF
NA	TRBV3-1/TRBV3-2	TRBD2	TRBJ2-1	TGTGCCAGCAGCCGAACGGGGGGAGAGCAGTTCTTC	CASSRTGGEQFF
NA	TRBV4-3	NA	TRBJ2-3	TGCGCCAGCAGCCAGAGCCCCGTGCTAAAAGATACGCAGTATTTT	CASSQSPVLKDTQYF